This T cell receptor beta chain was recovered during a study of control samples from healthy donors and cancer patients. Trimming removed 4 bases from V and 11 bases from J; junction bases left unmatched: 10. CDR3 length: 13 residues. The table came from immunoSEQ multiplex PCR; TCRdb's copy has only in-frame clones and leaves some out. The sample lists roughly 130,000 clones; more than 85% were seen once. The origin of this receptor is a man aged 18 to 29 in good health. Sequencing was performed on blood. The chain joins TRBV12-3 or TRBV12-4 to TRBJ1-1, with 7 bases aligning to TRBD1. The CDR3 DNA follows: TGTGCCAGCAGTTCCAGACAGGGAGCTGGGGCTTTCTTT. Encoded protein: CASSSRQGAGAFF.